Shown below are 25 T cell receptor beta chains from a single sample sequenced in a study of response to subunit inactivated influenza vaccine. A single record per CDR3 protein comes from TCRdb applying MiXCR to the RT-PCR reads. In the table there are 500,000 or so distinct CDR3 sequences, 16% of which are singletons. The sample was CD4+ T cells sorted from PBMCs, taken about 24 months after vaccination. The receptors were sampled from a man aged 45 to 70 who received an inactivated influenza vaccine.

The chain is built from TRBV12-3 or TRBV12-4 and TRBJ1-1; D gene uncertain. There are 14 residues in the CDR3. The V and J ends lost 4 bases and 1 base respectively, with 10 bases between them. As DNA, the CDR3 is TGTGCCAGCAGTTCCCTTTGGGGGAACACTGAAGCTTTCTTT. This codes for CASSSLWGNTEAFF.

Only a few counts were recorded for this clonotype. In nucleotides, the CDR3 is TGTGCCAGCAGTTACTCACGGCTCGCTGAAGCTTTCTTT. Protein product: CASSYSRLAEAFF. The chain uses TRBV6-2 or TRBV6-3 and TRBJ1-1; D is unclear. The ends were cut back, 0 bases at V and 6 bases at J, with 8 bases in the middle. CDR1 MNHEY and CDR2 SVGEGT come from the germline V gene. The CDR3 is 13 amino acids.

This clonotype was counted between two and nine times. The gene calls are TRBV6-1 and TRBJ1-5; D is ambiguous. This CDR3 is built from 14 residues. V lost 5 bases, J lost 10 bases, and 18 bases lay in between. CDR1 is MNHNS and CDR2 is SASEGT in the germline V gene. CDR3 amino acids: CASSQDPGYAPQHF. The CDR3 DNA reads TGTGCCAGCAGTCAGGACCCCGGGTATGCCCCCCAGCATTTT.

This clonotype occurred a few times. The genes are TRBV10-3 and TRBJ2-7; 12 bases fit TRBD2. After removal of 6 bases from V and 4 bases from J, the junction contained 4 bases not matched to a gene. CDR3 length equals 14 residues. Germline V lookup: CDR1 ENHRY, CDR2 SYGVKD. The CDR3 loop reads CAISPTSGSYEQYF. In DNA, the CDR3 is TGTGCCATCAGCCCGACTAGCGGGAGTTACGAGCAGTACTTC.

The V call is TRBV9, the J call TRBJ2-7; 10 nucleotides align to TRBD1. The CDR3 runs to 15 residues. The V and J ends lost 1 base and 2 bases, in that order; junction bases with no gene match: 3. CDR1 is SGDLS, CDR2 YYNGEE, per germline. This CDR3 is CASSVSGTGAYEQYF. The CDR3 DNA is TGTGCCAGCAGCGTATCCGGGACAGGGGCCTACGAGCAGTACTTC.

V is TRBV7-9 and J is TRBJ2-1; 10 nucleotides line up with TRBD2. V dropped 0 bases and J dropped 5; count of bases not matched to a gene: 4. From germline, CDR1 is SEHNR and CDR2 FQNEAQ (reference sequence). The CDR3 sequence is 16 residues long. Here the CDR3 reads CASSLARGLANNEQFF. The CDR3 nucleotides are TGTGCCAGCAGCTTAGCTAGGGGACTAGCGAACAATGAGCAGTTCTTC.

This clonotype was seen a handful of times. V gene TRBV5-1 combines with J gene TRBJ2-1, with D maybe TRBD2 (5 bases). V was cut by 5 bases and J by 6 bases, with 12 bases left in between. This CDR3 region has 13 residues. The V gene's germline CDR1 is SGHRS and CDR2 YFSETQ. DNA of the CDR3: TGCGCCAGCAGTCGGCTAGCCAGCAATGAGCAGTTCTTC. Protein sequence: CASSRLASNEQFF.

The chain couples TRBV28 to TRBJ2-4; either TRBD1 or TRBD2 may supply D (6 bases each). This CDR3 comprises 17 residues. CDR1 is MDHEN and CDR2 is SYDVKM in the germline V gene. Between the trimmed V and J ends, which lost 2 bases and 1 base, there was a span of 15 bases. This chain's CDR3 is CASSLMRGVRAKNIQYF. DNA for the CDR3: TGTGCCAGCAGTTTAATGAGGGGGGTAAGGGCCAAAAACATTCAGTACTTC. The complete variable domain, with remaining parts taken from reference TRBV28 and TRBJ2-4, reads DVKVTQSSRYLVKRTGEKVFLECVQDMDHENMFWYRQDPGLGLRLIYFSYDVKMKEKGDIPEGYSVSREKKERFSLILESASTNQTSMYLCASSLMRGVRAKNIQYFGAGTRLSVL.

The rearrangement uses TRBV7-2 and TRBJ2-7; 7 bases match TRBD1. This CDR3 has 13 amino acids. CDR1 is SGHTA and CDR2 is FQGNSA in the germline V gene. Trimming cost V 2 bases and J 7 bases; bases outside gene matches: 5. The CDR3 here is CASSLRSTGEQYF. The CDR3 DNA reads as TGTGCCAGCAGCTTACGGTCGACAGGGGAGCAGTACTTC.

This clonotype occurred a few times. The chain links TRBV5-1 to TRBJ2-2, with 12 bases that match TRBD1. The CDR3 spans 16 residues. V trimming: 4 bases; J trimming: 4 bases; junction bases outside the gene matches: 5. The V gene's germline CDR1 is SGHRS and CDR2 YFSETQ. Here the CDR3 reads CASSLGQGALTGELFF. CDR3 DNA: TGCGCCAGCAGCCTGGGACAGGGGGCTCTCACCGGGGAGCTGTTTTTT.

This chain links TRBV11-2 with TRBJ2-5; no firm D call. V was pared by 2 bases and J by 0 bases, with 7 bases between. CDR1 is SGHAT, CDR2 FQNNGV, per germline. This CDR3 contains 14 residues. The CDR3: CASSLNPNQETQYF. The CDR3 DNA follows: TGTGCCAGCAGCTTAAACCCCAACCAAGAGACCCAGTACTTC.

The chain joins TRBV10-3 to TRBJ2-5, with unresolved D. The length of the CDR3 is 13 residues. V lost 5 bases to trimming and J lost 1 base, with 8 bases between them. Germline V gene lookup returns CDR1 ENHRY and CDR2 SYGVKD. The CDR3, as DNA: TGTGCCATCAGTCAGCGTCCCCAAGAGACCCAGTACTTC. Its protein is CAISQRPQETQYF.

V usage is TRBV11-3 and J usage is TRBJ2-3; D is unclear. Trimming removed 6 bases from V and 1 base from J, with 17 bases in between. Germline-derived CDR1 and CDR2 are SGHNT and YENEEA. CDR3 length equals 16 residues. The CDR3 protein is CASRHGRLFRTDTQYF. As DNA, the CDR3 is TGTGCCAGCAGGCACGGACGGCTCTTTCGCACAGATACGCAGTATTTT.

V is TRBV20-1 and J is TRBJ2-7; D is uncertain. Trimming stripped 6 bases from V and 2 bases from J, with 11 bases between. Germline V gives CDR1 DFQATT, CDR2 SNEGSKA (reference sequence). This CDR3 has 12 amino acids. The CDR3 DNA reads TGCAGTGCAAGCCAGAATACCTACGAGCAGTACTTC. Translating it yields CSASQNTYEQYF.

With regard to this clonotype: The junction differs from germline at one of its ends, possibly a read error. The chain employs TRBV27 and TRBJ2-2, with 9 nucleotides matching TRBD2. Per the germline V gene, CDR1 is MNHEY and CDR2 is SMNVEV (reference sequence). This CDR3 has 16 residues. The CDR3 loop is CATPTSGPTNIGELFF. In nucleotides, the CDR3 is TGTGCCACTCCCACTAGCGGGCCCACGAACATCGGGGAGCTGTTTTTT.

Only a few counts were recorded for this clonotype. V is TRBV5-1 and J is TRBJ2-3, with D hard to call. Trimming removed 0 bases from V and 5 bases from J, with 10 bases in between. Germline V gene lookup returns CDR1 SGHRS and CDR2 YFSETQ. The CDR3 contains 14 residues. Here the CDR3 reads CASSLGPSGDTQYF. The DNA of the CDR3 is TGCGCCAGCAGCTTGGGCCCTAGTGGAGATACGCAGTATTTT. The variable domain in full, with the rest retrieved from reference TRBV5-1 and TRBJ2-3, is KAGVTQTPRYLIKTRGQQVTLSCSPISGHRSVSWYQQTPGQGLQFLFEYFSETQRNKGNFPGRFSGRQFSNSRSEMNVSTLELGDSALYLCASSLGPSGDTQYFGPGTRLTVL.

In its sample, this clonotype was seen a few times. V gene TRBV28 combines with J gene TRBJ2-1, with TRBD2 matching 12 bases. The trim removed 4 bases at V and 5 bases at J, leaving 12 bases unmatched. The CDR3 sequence is 18 residues long. Germline V lookup: CDR1 MDHEN, CDR2 SYDVKM. CDR3 DNA sequence: TGTGCCAGCAGTTCCCTAGCGGGAGGGCCGAGGAGAGACAATGAGCAGTTCTTC. It yields the protein CASSSLAGGPRRDNEQFF.

The V gene is TRBV10-1, the J gene TRBJ2-7; 7 nucleotides align to TRBD1. This CDR3 contains 14 residues. The V gene end was trimmed by 4 bases and the J gene end by 2 bases; junction bases not matched to a gene: 5. From germline, CDR1 is WNHNN and CDR2 SYGVQD (reference sequence). In DNA form, the CDR3 reads TGCGCCAGCAGTGCACGGGACAGCCCCTACGAGCAGTACTTC. Protein sequence: CASSARDSPYEQYF.

V usage is TRBV6-6 and J usage is TRBJ1-1; D is undetermined. V lost 5 bases to trimming and J lost 3 bases, with 10 bases between them. The CDR3 loop spans 13 amino acids. Germline V gene data show CDR1 as MNHNY and CDR2 as SVGAGI (reference sequence). CDR3 sequence reads: CASSGERHTEAFF. DNA of the CDR3: TGTGCCAGCAGTGGCGAGCGGCACACTGAAGCTTTCTTT.

This clonotype showed up just a few times. The chain carries TRBV10-3 and TRBJ2-2; TRBD1 is a possible D gene (5 bases). This CDR3 spans 14 amino acids. V lost 10 bases and J 4 bases, leaving 16 bases between the germline ends. CDR1 and CDR2 (germline): ENHRY, SYGVKD. The CDR3 sequence: CATLDSQRTGELFF. In nucleotides, the CDR3 is TGTGCCACCTTAGACAGCCAACGCACCGGGGAGCTGTTTTTT.

This clonotype occurred a few times. V and J are TRBV6-2 or TRBV6-3 and TRBJ1-1; D gene ambiguous. The CDR3 totals 14 residues. Germline CDR1 MNHEY, CDR2 SVGEGT. V was clipped by 7 bases and J by 2 bases, with 14 bases between them. The CDR3 DNA reads TGTGCCAGCACTAACAGTAGGTTCAACACTGAAGCTTTCTTT. This sequence encodes CASTNSRFNTEAFF.

This clonotype has ten or more counts. A junction boundary mismatches the germline segment, possibly from a read error. The rearrangement links TRBV5-6 to TRBJ2-1; 9 bases fit TRBD1. Germline CDR1 reads SGHDT; CDR2 reads YYEEEE. The CDR3 has 15 residues. The CDR3 reads CASSLVRTGENEQFF. Here the CDR3 DNA reads TGTGCCAGCAGTTTGGTAAGGACAGGGGAGAATGAGCAGTTCTTC.

The chain employs TRBV4-1 and TRBJ1-1; possibly TRBD1 for D (5 bases). This CDR3 comprises 15 residues. Trimming took 0 bases from V and 6 from J, leaving 14 bases between them. In germline, CDR1 is MGHRA, CDR2 YSYEKL. The CDR3 is CASSQDEYRLPEAFF. The CDR3 coding sequence is TGCGCCAGCAGCCAAGATGAGTACAGGTTACCTGAAGCTTTCTTT.

The chain carries TRBV20-1 and TRBJ2-1, with 8 bases fitting TRBD2. CDR3 length: 17 amino acids. The V gene end was trimmed by 0 bases and the J gene end by 9 bases; junction bases not matched to a gene: 16. Germline CDR1 DFQATT, CDR2 SNEGSKA (reference sequence). Here the CDR3 reads CSARERSGSVSVGEQFF. For the CDR3, the DNA is TGCAGTGCTAGAGAACGAAGCGGGAGTGTCTCCGTAGGTGAGCAGTTCTTC.

This sequence joins TRBV5-1 and TRBJ2-1; 7 bases map to TRBD2. Germline CDR1 and CDR2: SGHRS and YFSETQ. The CDR3 contains 16 residues. V lost 2 bases, J lost 2 bases, and 7 bases stayed unmatched. CDR3 loop: CASSFPRGSAYNEQFF. The CDR3, as DNA: TGCGCCAGCAGCTTCCCGCGGGGGAGTGCCTACAATGAGCAGTTCTTC.